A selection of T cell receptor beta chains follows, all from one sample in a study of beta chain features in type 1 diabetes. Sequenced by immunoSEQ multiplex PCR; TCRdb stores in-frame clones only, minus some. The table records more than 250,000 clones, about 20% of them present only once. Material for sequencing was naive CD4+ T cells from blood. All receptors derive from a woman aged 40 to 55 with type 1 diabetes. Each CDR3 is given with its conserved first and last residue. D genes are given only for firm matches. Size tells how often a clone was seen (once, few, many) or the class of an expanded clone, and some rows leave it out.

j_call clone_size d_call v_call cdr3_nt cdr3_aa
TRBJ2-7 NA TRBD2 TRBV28 TGTGCCAGCAGTTTAGCGGGAGGAAACGAGCAGTACTTC CASSLAGGNEQYF
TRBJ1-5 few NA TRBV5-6 TGTGCCAGCAGCTTGGGGTGGGGGGGCGCAGGCAATCAGCCCCAGCATTTT CASSLGWGGAGNQPQHF
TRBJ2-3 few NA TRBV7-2 TGTGCCAGCAGCCCGCTCCGGGGAAGCACAGATACGCAGTATTTT CASSPLRGSTDTQYF
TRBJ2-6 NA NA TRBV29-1 TGCAGCGTTTCAAGAGGAGGGTACGGGGCCAACGTCCTGACTTTC CSVSRGGYGANVLTF
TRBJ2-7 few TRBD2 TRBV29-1 TGCAGCGTTGAAGATCGGGCTAGCGGGAGCCCCTTTGACGAGCAGTACTTC CSVEDRASGSPFDEQYF
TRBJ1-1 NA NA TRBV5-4 TGTGCCAGCAGCTTGGACACAGGAACGAACACTGAAGCTTTCTTT CASSLDTGTNTEAFF
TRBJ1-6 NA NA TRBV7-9 TGTGCCAGCAGCCCCAGACAGGCGGATAATTCACCCCTCCACTTT CASSPRQADNSPLHF
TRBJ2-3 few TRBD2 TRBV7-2 TGTGCCAGCAGCTTAGTGGGGACTAGCGGGAGGGAAGATACGCAGTATTTT CASSLVGTSGREDTQYF
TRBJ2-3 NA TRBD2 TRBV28 TGTGCCAGCAGTCCCCCAGGACCGGGGGGGCGAGATACGCAGTATTTT CASSPPGPGGRDTQYF
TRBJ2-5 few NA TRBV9 TGTGCCAGCAGCGTAGAGGGGCACCAAGAGACCCAGTACTTC CASSVEGHQETQYF
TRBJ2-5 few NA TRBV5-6 TGTGCCAGCAGCTTGGGGCAGGGGCAAGAGACCCAGTACTTC CASSLGQGQETQYF
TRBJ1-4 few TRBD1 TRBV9 TGTGCCAGCAGCGTAGGATGGACAGGGGGAGATGAAAAACTGTTTTTT CASSVGWTGGDEKLFF
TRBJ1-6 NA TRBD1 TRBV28 TGTGCCAGCAGTCCGGGACAGGGGCAAAATTCACCCCTCCACTTT CASSPGQGQNSPLHF
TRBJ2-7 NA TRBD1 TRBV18 TGTGCCAGCTCACCACCCACAGGGGGGTACGAGCAGTACTTC CASSPPTGGYEQYF
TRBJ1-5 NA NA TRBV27 TGTGCCAGCACCCACAGTAGCAATCAGCCCCAGCATTTT CASTHSSNQPQHF
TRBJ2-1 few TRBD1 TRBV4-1 TGCGCCAGCAGCGCCCCGCCGGGACAGGGGCGAAATGAGCAGTTCTTC CASSAPPGQGRNEQFF
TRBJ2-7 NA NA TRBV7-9 TGTGCCAGCAGCCCGAGGGCCATTAGCTACGAGCAGTACTTC CASSPRAISYEQYF
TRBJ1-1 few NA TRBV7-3 TGTGCCAGCAGCGTACAGTCTGACACTGAAGCTTTCTTT CASSVQSDTEAFF
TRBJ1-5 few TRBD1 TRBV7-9 TGTGCCAGCAGCCCAGGACAGGGGGGCAATCAGCCCCAGCATTTT CASSPGQGGNQPQHF
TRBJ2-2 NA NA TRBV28 TGTGCCAGCAGTTCCAGGGGTCGGGAGCTGTTTTTT CASSSRGRELFF
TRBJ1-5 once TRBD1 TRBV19 TGTGCCAGTAGTTCCGGACAGGGCCATCAGCCCCAGCATTTT CASSSGQGHQPQHF
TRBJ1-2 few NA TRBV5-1 TGCGCCAGCAGCTTGGCTAGTGGCGATGGCTACACCTTC CASSLASGDGYTF
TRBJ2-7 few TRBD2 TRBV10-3 TGTGCCATCAGTGATACGGGGGAGGGCGAGCAGTACTTC CAISDTGEGEQYF
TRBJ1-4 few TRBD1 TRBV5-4 TGTGCCAGCAGCGCCGGGACAGTTAATGAAAAACTGTTTTTT CASSAGTVNEKLFF
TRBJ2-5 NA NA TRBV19 TGTGCCACTGCCATTGAGCAGACCCAGTACTTC CATAIEQTQYF
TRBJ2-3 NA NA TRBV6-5 TGTGCCAGCAGTTACGGTGATGGAGGGACAGATACGCAGTATTTT CASSYGDGGTDTQYF
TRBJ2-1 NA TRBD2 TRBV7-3 TGTGCCAGCAGCTCGACTAGCGGGATACTAGGTGAGCAGTTCTTC CASSSTSGILGEQFF
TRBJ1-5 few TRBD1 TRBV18 TGTGCCAGCTCAGCGACAGGGGAGGGAGGTCAGCCCCAGCATTTT CASSATGEGGQPQHF
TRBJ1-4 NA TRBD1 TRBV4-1 TGCGCCAGCAGCCATGCCGGGACAGGAGCCGAAAAACTGTTTTTT CASSHAGTGAEKLFF
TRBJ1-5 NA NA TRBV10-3 TGTGCCATCAGTGGACTCAGCAATCAGCCCCAGCATTTT CAISGLSNQPQHF
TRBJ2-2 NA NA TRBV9 TGTGCCAGCAGCTTCACAGGGTTTCCCGGGGAGCTGTTTTTT CASSFTGFPGELFF
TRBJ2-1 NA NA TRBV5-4 TGTGCCAGCAGCCGAGGGCCAGGGGCCGGGTCGGAGCAGTTCTTC CASSRGPGAGSEQFF
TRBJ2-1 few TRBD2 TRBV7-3 TGTGCCAGCAGCCGGGCCGGGGGGAGTCTTGAGCAGTTCTTC CASSRAGGSLEQFF
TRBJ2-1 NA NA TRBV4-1 TGCGCCAGCAGCCAAGATTCCGTAGGGGGTATGACCCACAATGAGCAGTTCTTC CASSQDSVGGMTHNEQFF
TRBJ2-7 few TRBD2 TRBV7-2 TGTGCCAGCAGCTTTTTCGGCCTAGCGGGTGACGAGCAGTACTTC CASSFFGLAGDEQYF
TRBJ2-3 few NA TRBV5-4 TGTGCCAGCAGCTTTGGCGGAGATACGCAGTATTTT CASSFGGDTQYF
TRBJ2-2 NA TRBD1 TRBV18 TGTGCCAGCTCACCTCAGCAGGGGGAGTCGGGGGAGCTGTTTTTT CASSPQQGESGELFF